This T cell receptor (beta chain) derives from a study of blood T cells in healthy people across ages. With V trimmed by 2 bases and J by 6 bases, 12 bases remained unmatched. The CDR3 has 16 residues. Germline V gives CDR1 MNHEY, CDR2 SMNVEV (reference sequence). This clonotype was detected a few times. With a J-beta primer mix and a sample-barcoded 5' primer, a second PCR ran about 6 to 11 cycles. Each CDR3 protein is one row after TCRdb ran MiXCR on the 5' RACE reads. The sample has hundreds of thousands of distinct CDR3 sequences; about 52% are singletons. Material for sequencing was blood. This chain connects TRBV27 to TRBJ2-7; TRBD2 matches 8 bases. This receptor was taken from a woman aged 55-69 years in good health. The CDR3: CASSLLSGTRLFEQYF. DNA for the CDR3: TGTGCCAGCAGTTTACTCTCCGGGACTAGGTTATTCGAGCAGTACTTC.